This T cell receptor beta chain was found in a study of blood T cell repertoires in COVID-19. Looking at the study overall: The United States, Italy and Spain supplied acute and convalescent COVID-19 samples.

The repertoire was sequenced with immunoSEQ multiplex PCR; TCRdb's copy has only in-frame clones and lacks some. Here the sample spans about 140,000 clones, around 80% being singletons. Study members were between about 18 and 90 years old and lived in 24 US regions. Exposed volunteers were people who met a COVID-19 case within 2 weeks before study entry. Trimming cost V 2 bases and J 11 bases; bases outside gene matches: 7. This CDR3 comprises 13 residues. The receptor was derived from a woman between 18 and 30 years old who had been exposed to COVID-19. Sequenced input: PBMCs or T cells enriched from blood (not recorded which). This chain joins TRBV12-3 or TRBV12-4 and TRBJ2-3, with TRBD1 matching 7 bases. The CDR3 protein is CASSLRGPEGQYF. The CDR3, as DNA: TGTGCCAGCAGTTTAAGGGGGCCCGAAGGGCAGTATTTT.